A single sample gave rise to the 32 T cell receptor beta chains below, sequenced in a study of shared clonotypes between healthy human individuals. Profiling relied on immunoSEQ multiplex PCR, and the TCRdb table lists in-frame clones only, not all of them. The sample records a few hundred thousand clones, around three quarters being singletons. Sequencing was carried out using PBMCs. All receptors come from a woman aged 40-49 years in good health. Some clones in this sample may be carry-over from other donors' samples.

The J gene is TRBJ2-6, the V gene TRBV19; no firm D call. Germline values: CDR1 LNHDA, CDR2 SQIVND (reference sequence). The ends were cut back, 4 bases at V and 0 bases at J, with 13 bases in the middle. CDR3 length: 17 residues. CDR3 in DNA: TGTGCCAGTAGTACCACCTTACAGAGCTCTGGGGCCAACGTCCTGACTTTC. This gives the protein CASSTTLQSSGANVLTF.

This sequence joins TRBV2 and TRBJ2-5; TRBD2 matches at 7 bases. V lost 3 bases to trimming and J lost 8 bases; unmatched junction nucleotides: 6. Germline lookup yields CDR1 SNHLY and CDR2 FYNNEI. CDR3 length: 13 residues. DNA of the CDR3: TGTGCCAGCAGTGATCAGACTAGCAGTACCCAGTACTTC. The encoded protein is CASSDQTSSTQYF.

J is TRBJ2-3 and V is TRBV5-1, with 12 positions matching TRBD2. Trimming took 0 bases from V and 2 from J; bases not matched to a gene: 4. The CDR3 contains 17 residues. Germline CDR1 reads SGHRS; CDR2 reads YFSETQ. CDR3 sequence reads: CASSLVTSGGPTDTQYF. CDR3 nucleotides: TGCGCCAGCAGCTTGGTAACTAGCGGGGGGCCCACAGATACGCAGTATTTT.

The chain employs TRBV7-9 and TRBJ2-2; a possible D gene is TRBD2 (6 bases). The CDR3 contains 17 residues. Trimming took 1 base from V and 4 from J, leaving 16 bases between them. Germline values: CDR1 SEHNR, CDR2 FQNEAQ (reference sequence). The CDR3 reads CASSLGPGAWITGELFF. CDR3 in DNA: TGTGCCAGCAGCTTAGGTCCGGGAGCCTGGATCACCGGGGAGCTGTTTTTT.

The chain couples TRBV2 to TRBJ2-3; D not resolved. CDR1 is SNHLY, CDR2 FYNNEI, per germline. The germline V and J ends were trimmed by 7 bases and 4 bases, with 6 bases remaining between them. The CDR3 loop spans 11 amino acids. CDR3 residues: CASTLSDTQYF. The CDR3 nucleotides are TGTGCCAGCACTCTCTCAGATACGCAGTATTTT.

This clone was seen only once. The chain couples TRBV5-4 to TRBJ2-1; 16 nucleotides line up with TRBD2. Germline V CDR1 and CDR2: SGHNT, YYREEE (reference sequence). The CDR3 is made up of 18 amino acids. The V segment lost 3 bases and the J segment 4 bases; nucleotides outside the gene matches: 7. CDR3 loop: CASSWGLAGGDLYNEQFF. The DNA of the CDR3 is TGTGCCAGCAGCTGGGGACTAGCGGGAGGGGACCTTTACAATGAGCAGTTCTTC.

The V gene is TRBV28, the J gene TRBJ2-7; 7 positions match TRBD1. Germline CDR1 MDHEN, CDR2 SYDVKM. There are 17 residues in the CDR3. The ends lost 2 bases at V and 0 bases at J; junction bases unmatched: 10. The CDR3 DNA reads TGTGCCAGCAGTTTACCTGCCGGTACAGGGGACTCCTACGAGCAGTACTTC. This translates into CASSLPAGTGDSYEQYF.

The sample holds a few counts of this clone. The chain joins TRBV5-4 to TRBJ1-1; a weak D match, TRBD1 (5 bases). The CDR3 contains 12 residues. The germline V and J ends were trimmed by 4 bases and 10 bases, with 14 bases remaining between them. Germline assignment: CDR1 SGHNT and CDR2 YYREEE (reference sequence). Here the CDR3 reads CASSAGRQVAFF. CDR3 DNA sequence: TGTGCCAGCAGCGCGGGACGGCAAGTAGCTTTCTTT.

The chain combines TRBV28 with TRBJ2-7, with 10 bases matching TRBD1. Germline V gives CDR1 MDHEN, CDR2 SYDVKM. The CDR3 length is 14 residues. After removal of 2 bases from V and 5 bases from J, the junction contained 3 bases not matched to a gene. The CDR3 nucleotides are TGTGCCAGCAGTTTACCGGGACAGGGGCACGAGCAGTACTTC. Encoded protein: CASSLPGQGHEQYF.

The chain couples TRBV28 to TRBJ2-7, with 7 bases that match TRBD1. This CDR3 spans 12 amino acids. CDR1 and CDR2 from the germline V gene are MDHEN and SYDVKM. V lost 8 bases to trimming and J lost 3 bases; unmatched junction nucleotides: 4. In DNA, the CDR3 is TGTGCCAGCGCGACAGGGAACTACGAGCAGTACTTC. Amino acids: CASATGNYEQYF.

This clone has a handful of counts. J is TRBJ2-7 and V is TRBV28; no clear D. Germline values: CDR1 MDHEN, CDR2 SYDVKM. CDR3 size: 14 residues. With 8 bases removed from V and 3 bases from J, the gap between germline ends came to 17 bases. The DNA of the CDR3 is TGTGCCAGCTACCCCTCCGGGTTAGTCTACGAGCAGTACTTC. Translation: CASYPSGLVYEQYF.

The CDR3 DNA reads as TGTGCCAGCAGGGACAGGGCGGGAGATACGCAGTATTTT. Protein product: CASRDRAGDTQYF. The chain has TRBV7-9 and TRBJ2-3; 8 bases fit TRBD1. V was pared by 6 bases and J by 5 bases, with 4 bases of the junction left unmatched. The CDR3 loop spans 13 amino acids. The germline gives CDR1 SEHNR, CDR2 FQNEAQ (reference sequence).

This chain's CDR3 is CAISQTIARQGMNTEAFF. The CDR3 nucleotides read TGTGCCATCAGCCAGACGATAGCGAGACAGGGGATGAACACTGAAGCTTTCTTT. The rearrangement uses TRBV10-3 and TRBJ1-1, with TRBD1 identical over 8 bases. The CDR3 runs 18 residues. In germline, CDR1 is ENHRY, CDR2 SYGVKD. The ends lost 6 bases at V and 0 bases at J; junction bases unmatched: 15.

This chain connects TRBV5-1 to TRBJ2-7, with D perhaps matching TRBD1 or TRBD2 (5 bases each). The CDR3 length is 13 residues. V lost 0 bases and J lost 7, with 11 bases in between. CDR1 and CDR2 (germline): SGHRS, YFSETQ. Here the CDR3 reads CASSLGEGREQYF. In DNA form, the CDR3 reads TGCGCCAGCAGCTTGGGTGAGGGGAGAGAGCAGTACTTC.

The chain joins TRBV5-1 to TRBJ2-5; 12 bases agree with TRBD1. Germline V gene data show CDR1 as SGHRS and CDR2 as YFSETQ. This CDR3 spans 15 amino acids. The ends lost 4 bases at V and 5 bases at J; junction bases unmatched: 6. CDR3 amino acids: CASSVGDRGPETQYF. CDR3 nucleotides: TGCGCCAGCAGCGTAGGGGACAGGGGGCCGGAGACCCAGTACTTC.

The chain couples TRBV5-1 to TRBJ2-2, with 9 nucleotides matching TRBD1. Germline V gene lookup returns CDR1 SGHRS and CDR2 YFSETQ. CDR3 length equals 15 residues. The J segment lost 5 bases and the V segment lost 4 bases, leaving 6 bases of the junction unmatched. The CDR3, as DNA: TGCGCCAGCAGCCCAGCCGGACAGGGGACCGGGGAGCTGTTTTTT. It specifies CASSPAGQGTGELFF. Full variable domain (remainder filled in from reference TRBV5-1 and TRBJ2-2): KAGVTQTPRYLIKTRGQQVTLSCSPISGHRSVSWYQQTPGQGLQFLFEYFSETQRNKGNFPGRFSGRQFSNSRSEMNVSTLELGDSALYLCASSPAGQGTGELFFGEGSRLTVL.

The V gene is TRBV28, the J gene TRBJ2-1; D is ambiguous. This CDR3 contains 14 residues. CDR1 is MDHEN, CDR2 SYDVKM, per germline. The ends were cut back, 2 bases at V and 2 bases at J, with 7 bases in the middle. The CDR3 region has the DNA TGTGCCAGCAGTTTACTGACTCCCTACAATGAGCAGTTCTTC. Encoded protein: CASSLLTPYNEQFF. Using reference TRBV28 and TRBJ2-1 for the parts outside the CDR3, the full variable domain is DVKVTQSSRYLVKRTGEKVFLECVQDMDHENMFWYRQDPGLGLRLIYFSYDVKMKEKGDIPEGYSVSREKKERFSLILESASTNQTSMYLCASSLLTPYNEQFFGPGTRLTVL.

The chain is built from TRBV2 and TRBJ1-2; no firm D call. CDR1 SNHLY and CDR2 FYNNEI come from the germline V gene. Trimming removed 1 base at V and 3 bases at J, with 9 bases between. CDR3 length: 14 amino acids. The DNA for the CDR3 is TGTGCCAGCAGTGAAGTTGAAATGGACTATGGCTACACCTTC. Translation gives CASSEVEMDYGYTF.

The chain joins TRBV11-1 to TRBJ1-4, with D possibly matching TRBD1 (5 bases). CDR1 is SGHAT, CDR2 FQDESV, per germline (reference sequence). CDR3 length: 14 residues. Deletions cut 5 bases from V and 8 bases from J, with 15 bases between. The CDR3 nucleotides read TGTGCCAGCAGCACCAGCGGGGGAGACGAAAAACTGTTTTTT. It yields the protein CASSTSGGDEKLFF.

The chain has TRBV6-4 and TRBJ1-3, with 7 bases matching TRBD1. The J segment lost 0 bases and the V segment lost 4 bases, leaving 12 bases of the junction unmatched. There are 18 residues in the CDR3. Looked up from germline, CDR1 is MRHNA and CDR2 is SNTAGT. The CDR3 spells CASSVSGQQKPSGNTIYF. As DNA, the CDR3 is TGTGCCAGCAGTGTATCGGGACAGCAGAAACCCTCTGGAAACACCATATATTTT.

This chain joins TRBV14 and TRBJ2-5, with TRBD2 identical over 9 bases. The germline gives CDR1 SGHDN, CDR2 FVKESK. The trim removed 4 bases at V and 1 base at J, leaving 4 bases unmatched. CDR3 length equals 15 residues. CDR3 DNA: TGTGCCAGCAGCCGCATGGGACTAGCCCAAGAGACCCAGTACTTC. Translating gives CASSRMGLAQETQYF.

The rearrangement uses TRBV7-9 and TRBJ2-5; maybe TRBD2 (5 bases). Trimming took 5 bases from V and 4 from J, leaving 11 bases between them. The V gene's germline CDR1 is SEHNR and CDR2 FQNEAQ (reference sequence). CDR3 length: 13 amino acids. The DNA of the CDR3 is TGTGCCAGCAGCCGACTAATGGGAGAGACCCAGTACTTC. It specifies CASSRLMGETQYF.

V and J are TRBV28 and TRBJ2-7; 9 bases agree with TRBD2. Germline CDR1 and CDR2: MDHEN and SYDVKM. Trimming removed 5 bases from V and 3 bases from J; junction bases left unmatched: 5. The CDR3 has 14 residues. The CDR3 region has the DNA TGTGCCAGCAGTCAGACTAGCGGCCTCTACGAGCAGTACTTC. This codes for CASSQTSGLYEQYF.

The V gene is TRBV5-1, the J gene TRBJ2-1, with 7 bases identical to TRBD2. The CDR3 length is 15 residues. V gave up 2 bases and J gave up 4 bases; unmatched junction bases: 6. Germline V lookup: CDR1 SGHRS, CDR2 YFSETQ. The CDR3 protein is CASSFNSGPYNEQFF. As DNA, the CDR3 is TGCGCCAGCAGCTTTAATAGCGGGCCTTACAATGAGCAGTTCTTC.

The genes are TRBV2 and TRBJ1-5; TRBD1 aligns across 7 bases. Germline trimming cut 8 bases from V and 0 bases from J; bases unmatched to any gene: 4. The CDR3 has 14 residues. Germline CDR1 is SNHLY and CDR2 is FYNNEI. The CDR3 loop is CASRQGNSNQPQHF. DNA of the CDR3: TGTGCCAGCCGACAGGGTAATAGCAATCAGCCCCAGCATTTT.

The genes are TRBV7-9 and TRBJ2-7; D is perhaps TRBD1 (6 bases). Trimming cost V 5 bases and J 7 bases, with 9 bases left between them. CDR1 is SEHNR and CDR2 is FQNEAQ in the germline V gene (reference sequence). The CDR3 length is 11 residues. The CDR3 coding sequence is TGTGCCAGCAGCCAAGGGGGAGAGCAGTACTTC. Translation gives CASSQGGEQYF.

The chain links TRBV11-2 to TRBJ2-1; no clear D. V dropped 6 bases and J dropped 3 bases, with 9 bases sitting between them. The CDR3 loop spans 13 amino acids. The germline gives CDR1 SGHAT, CDR2 FQNNGV. The CDR3 region has the DNA TGTGCCAGCAGTCCCGACCGCTACAATGAGCAGTTCTTC. Translation: CASSPDRYNEQFF. Using reference TRBV11-2 and TRBJ2-1 for the parts outside the CDR3, the full variable domain is EAGVAQSPRYKIIEKRQSVAFWCNPISGHATLYWYQQILGQGPKLLIQFQNNGVVDDSQLPKDRFSAERLKGVDSTLKIQPAKLEDSAVYLCASSPDRYNEQFFGPGTRLTVL.

This chain joins TRBV5-1 and TRBJ1-1, with D unclear. Trimming removed 3 bases from V and 3 bases from J, with 15 bases in between. There are 15 residues in the CDR3. Germline V gives CDR1 SGHRS, CDR2 YFSETQ. The CDR3 coding sequence is TGCGCCAGCAGCTCAAGTTCGGCCCTGGACACTGAAGCTTTCTTT. Amino acids: CASSSSSALDTEAFF.

The chain employs TRBV19 and TRBJ2-7, with 10 bases that match TRBD1. The V and J ends lost 3 bases and 5 bases, in that order; junction bases with no gene match: 7. The CDR3 is 15 amino acids. Germline V gives CDR1 LNHDA, CDR2 SQIVND (reference sequence). This CDR3 is CASSIMGQGPNEQYF. For the CDR3, the DNA is TGTGCCAGTAGTATTATGGGACAGGGGCCCAACGAGCAGTACTTC.

The rearrangement uses TRBV28 and TRBJ2-1, with D uncertain. Looked up from germline, CDR1 is MDHEN and CDR2 is SYDVKM. V was pared by 6 bases and J by 9 bases, with 9 bases between. The CDR3 totals 11 residues. The CDR3 sequence is CASSRTREQFF. The CDR3 DNA reads as TGTGCCAGCAGCCGCACCCGTGAGCAGTTCTTC.

This clone was seen once. The V and J genes are TRBV7-3 and TRBJ2-1, with TRBD2 matching 13 bases. Germline CDR1 reads SGHTA; CDR2 reads FQGTGA. The CDR3 sequence is 20 residues long. V lost 3 bases and J lost 7; bases outside the gene matches: 18. CDR3 DNA: TGTGCCAGCAGCTTGTTCGTTCGTTTCGAACTAGCGGGAGGGTCGAATGAGCAGTTCTTC. It specifies CASSLFVRFELAGGSNEQFF.

Only one count was recorded for this clone. Only one base separates this from a far larger clonotype, so it likely reflects a read error. V gene TRBV6-4 combines with J gene TRBJ2-3, with 10 nucleotides matching TRBD1. The germline V gene has CDR1 MRHNA and CDR2 SNTAGT. This CDR3 is built from 14 residues. The V gene end was trimmed by 8 bases and the J gene end by 8 bases; junction bases not matched to a gene: 10. The CDR3 spells CASGAGTGAGTQYF. Written as DNA, the CDR3 is TGTGCCAGCGGAGCAGGGACAGGGGCAGGTACGCAGTATTTT.